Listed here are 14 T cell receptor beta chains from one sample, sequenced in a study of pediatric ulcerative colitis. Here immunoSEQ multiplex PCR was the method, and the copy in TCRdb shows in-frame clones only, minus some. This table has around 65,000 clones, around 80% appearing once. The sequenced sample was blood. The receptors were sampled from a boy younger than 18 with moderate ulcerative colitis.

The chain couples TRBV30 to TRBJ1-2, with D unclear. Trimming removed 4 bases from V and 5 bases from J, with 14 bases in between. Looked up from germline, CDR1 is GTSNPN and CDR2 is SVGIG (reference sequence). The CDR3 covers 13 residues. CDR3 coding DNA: TGTGCCTGGAACGCAGGTGATGGATATGGCTACACCTTC. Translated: CAWNAGDGYGYTF.

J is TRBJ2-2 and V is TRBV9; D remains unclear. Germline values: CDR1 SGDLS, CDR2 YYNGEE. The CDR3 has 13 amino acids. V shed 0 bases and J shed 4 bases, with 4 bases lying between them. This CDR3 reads CASSVGGTGELFF. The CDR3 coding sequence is TGTGCCAGCAGCGTAGGCGGCACCGGGGAGCTGTTTTTT. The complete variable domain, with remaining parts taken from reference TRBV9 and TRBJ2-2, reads DSGVTQTPKHLITATGQRVTLRCSPRSGDLSVYWYQQSLDQGLQFLIQYYNGEERAKGNILERFSAQQFPDLHSELNLSSLELGDSALYFCASSVGGTGELFFGEGSRLTVL.

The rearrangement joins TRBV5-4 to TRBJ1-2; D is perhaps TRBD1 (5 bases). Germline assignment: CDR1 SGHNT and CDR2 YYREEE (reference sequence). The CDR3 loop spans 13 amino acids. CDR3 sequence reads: CAYQQGVLFSYTF. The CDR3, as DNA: TGTGCTTATCAGCAAGGGGTTCTATTCAGCTACACCTTC. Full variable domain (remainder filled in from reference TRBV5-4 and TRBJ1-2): ETGVTQSPTHLIKTRGQQVTLRCSSQSGHNTVSWYQQALGQGPQFIFQYYREEENGRGNFPPRFSGLQFPNYSSELNVNALELDDSALYLCAYQQGVLFSYTFGSGTRLTVV.

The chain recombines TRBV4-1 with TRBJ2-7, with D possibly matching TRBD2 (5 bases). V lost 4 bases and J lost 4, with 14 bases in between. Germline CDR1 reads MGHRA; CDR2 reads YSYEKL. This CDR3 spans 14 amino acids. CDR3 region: CASSLGSVSYEQYF. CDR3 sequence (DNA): TGCGCCAGCAGCCTTGGGAGTGTATCGTACGAGCAGTACTTC.

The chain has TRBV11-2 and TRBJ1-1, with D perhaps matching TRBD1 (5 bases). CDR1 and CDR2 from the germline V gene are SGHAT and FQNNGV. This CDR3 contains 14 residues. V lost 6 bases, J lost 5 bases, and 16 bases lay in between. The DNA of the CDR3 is TGTGCCAGCAGTCCAAATCTCGGGGGGACTGAAGCTTTCTTT. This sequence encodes CASSPNLGGTEAFF.

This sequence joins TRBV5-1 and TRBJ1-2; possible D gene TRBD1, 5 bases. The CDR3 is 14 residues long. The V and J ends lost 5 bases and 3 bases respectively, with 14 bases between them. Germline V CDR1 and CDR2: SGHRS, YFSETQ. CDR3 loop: CASSRKGTDYGYTF. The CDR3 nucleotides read TGCGCCAGCAGTCGAAAGGGGACGGACTATGGCTACACCTTC.

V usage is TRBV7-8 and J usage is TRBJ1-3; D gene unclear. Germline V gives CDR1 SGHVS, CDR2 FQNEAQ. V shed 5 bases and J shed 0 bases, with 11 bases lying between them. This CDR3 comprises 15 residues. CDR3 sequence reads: CASSHREGSGNTIYF. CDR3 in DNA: TGTGCCAGCAGCCATAGGGAGGGCTCTGGAAACACCATATATTTT.

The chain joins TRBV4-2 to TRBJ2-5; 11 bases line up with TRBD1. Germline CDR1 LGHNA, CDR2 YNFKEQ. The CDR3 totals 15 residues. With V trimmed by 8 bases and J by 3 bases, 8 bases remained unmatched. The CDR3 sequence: CASGRSGQGEETQYF. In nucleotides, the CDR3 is TGTGCCAGCGGTCGCTCGGGACAGGGGGAAGAGACCCAGTACTTC.

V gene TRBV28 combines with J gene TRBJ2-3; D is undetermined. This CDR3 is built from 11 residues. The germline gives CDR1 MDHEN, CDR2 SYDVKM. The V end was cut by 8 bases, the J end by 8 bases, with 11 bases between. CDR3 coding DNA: TGTGCCAGCGGCACTACCGCTACGCAGTATTTT. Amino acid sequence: CASGTTATQYF.

The CDR3 loop is CASSLVQGRVNTEAFF. CDR3 nucleotides: TGTGCCAGCAGCTTAGTGCAGGGACGGGTGAACACTGAAGCTTTCTTT. The rearrangement uses TRBV7-8 and TRBJ1-1; D perhaps matches TRBD1 (5 bases). V dropped 1 base and J dropped 0 bases, with 12 bases sitting between them. CDR3 length: 16 amino acids. Germline lookup yields CDR1 SGHVS and CDR2 FQNEAQ.

The CDR3 coding sequence is TGTGCTAGTGGTTTTGGGTTGTCCTACGAGCAGTACTTC. This sequence encodes CASGFGLSYEQYF. This chain uses TRBV12-5 with TRBJ2-7; D remains ambiguous. Per the germline V gene, CDR1 is LGHNT and CDR2 is FRNRAP. The ends were cut back, 3 bases at V and 1 base at J, with 7 bases in the middle. The CDR3 has 13 residues.

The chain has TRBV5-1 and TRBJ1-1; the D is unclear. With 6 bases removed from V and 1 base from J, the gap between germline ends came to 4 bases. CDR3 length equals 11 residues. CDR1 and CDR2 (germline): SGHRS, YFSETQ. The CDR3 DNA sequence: TGCGCCAGCACCGGGAACACTGAAGCTTTCTTT. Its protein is CASTGNTEAFF. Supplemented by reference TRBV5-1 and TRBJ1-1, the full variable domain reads KAGVTQTPRYLIKTRGQQVTLSCSPISGHRSVSWYQQTPGQGLQFLFEYFSETQRNKGNFPGRFSGRQFSNSRSEMNVSTLELGDSALYLCASTGNTEAFFGQGTRLTVV.

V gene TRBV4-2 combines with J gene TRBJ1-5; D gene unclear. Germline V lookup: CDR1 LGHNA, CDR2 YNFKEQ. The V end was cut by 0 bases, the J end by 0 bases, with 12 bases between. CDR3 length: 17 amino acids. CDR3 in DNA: TGTGCCAGCAGCCAAGATGCGAGGCGTTATAGCAATCAGCCCCAGCATTTT. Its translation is CASSQDARRYSNQPQHF.

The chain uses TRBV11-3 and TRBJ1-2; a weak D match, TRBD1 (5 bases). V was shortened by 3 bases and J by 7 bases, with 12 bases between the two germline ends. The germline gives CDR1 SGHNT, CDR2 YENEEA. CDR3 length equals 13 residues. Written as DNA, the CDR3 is TGTGCCAGCAGCTTCTCGGGGGAGAGTGGCTACACCTTC. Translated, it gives CASSFSGESGYTF.